This TCR beta chain was captured by sequencing in a study of shared clonotypes between healthy human individuals. Across the study: The study enrolled a couple of women and three men aged 18 to 49.

Nashville, Tennessee was home to all donors, each a Caucasian adult. What was sequenced on ten immunoSEQ deep assay plates was unsorted PBMC DNA. The repertoire was sequenced with immunoSEQ multiplex PCR; TCRdb's copy has only in-frame clones and lacks some. The sample lists about 490,000 clones, less than 80% occurring once. There are 14 residues in the CDR3. Germline assignment: CDR1 MNHNS and CDR2 SASEGT. With 2 bases removed from V and 8 bases from J, the gap between germline ends came to 15 bases. Material: PBMCs. The chain couples TRBV6-1 to TRBJ1-2, with D maybe TRBD1 (5 bases). The sequence derives from a middle-aged woman in good health. Some clones in this sample may be carry-over from other donors' samples. The CDR3 here is CASSEQMAGVGYTF. CDR3 bases: TGTGCCAGCAGTGAACAAATGGCGGGGGTGGGCTACACCTTC.